A single sample is the source of the 8 T cell receptor beta chains below, sequenced in a study of chemoradiotherapy in HPV16-positive cancers. Using immunoSEQ multiplex PCR, the repertoire was profiled, and TCRdb retains in-frame clones only, with some absent. The data contain about 870 clones, around nine tenths of them singletons. The sequenced sample was tumor tissue, obtained from a patient who underwent chemoradiotherapy. These receptors all stem from a human donor with HPV-associated anogenital cancer.

This clone was seen just once. This chain uses TRBV30 with TRBJ1-5, with D tentatively TRBD1 (6 bases). The V and J ends lost 1 base and 6 bases respectively, with 13 bases between them. In germline, CDR1 is GTSNPN, CDR2 SVGIG (reference sequence). The CDR3 contains 14 residues. The CDR3 nucleotides are TGTGCCTGGAGTGAACAGGGACCCGGTCAGCCCCAGCATTTT. This gives the protein CAWSEQGPGQPQHF.

DNA of the CDR3: TGTGCCAGCTCACCCGGGACAGTGAGGGACACTGAAGCTTTCTTT. Amino acid sequence: CASSPGTVRDTEAFF. The V gene is TRBV18, the J gene TRBJ1-1; 7 bases align to TRBD1. Germline assignment: CDR1 KGHSH and CDR2 LQKENI. V gave up 3 bases and J gave up 3 bases; unmatched junction bases: 7. CDR3 length: 15 amino acids.

The chain couples TRBV5-1 to TRBJ2-3, with D maybe TRBD2 (6 bases). From germline, CDR1 is SGHRS and CDR2 YFSETQ. Trimming shortened V by 5 bases and J by 2 bases, and 12 bases separated the two germline ends. There are 14 residues in the CDR3. CDR3 DNA: TGCGCCAGCAGTCGCGGGGAGATCACAGATACGCAGTATTTT. It yields the protein CASSRGEITDTQYF.

The gene calls are TRBV18 and TRBJ2-7; D perhaps matches TRBD1 (6 bases). CDR1 and CDR2 from the germline V gene are KGHSH and LQKENI. The V and J ends lost 2 bases and 3 bases respectively, with 8 bases between them. This CDR3 comprises 13 residues. DNA for the CDR3: TGTGCCAGCTCACCAAGGACAGACTACGAGCAGTACTTC. It specifies CASSPRTDYEQYF. Full variable domain (missing parts from reference TRBV18 and TRBJ2-7): NAGVMQNPRHLVRRRGQEARLRCSPMKGHSHVYWYRQLPEEGLKFMVYLQKENIIDESGMPKERFSAEFPKEGPSILRIQQVVRGDSAAYFCASSPRTDYEQYFGPGTRLTVT.

The chain carries TRBV11-2 and TRBJ2-3; 11 nucleotides line up with TRBD2. The CDR3 is 15 residues long. Per germline, CDR1 SGHAT and CDR2 FQNNGV. V shed 1 base and J 6 bases; nucleotides not matched to a gene: 3. The CDR3 nucleotides read TGTGCCAGCAGCTTAGCGTCTAGCGGGAGGGATACGCAGTATTTT. Protein sequence: CASSLASSGRDTQYF.

The V call is TRBV27, the J call TRBJ1-2; weak D call: TRBD1 (6 bases). The germline V gene encodes CDR1 MNHEY and CDR2 SMNVEV (reference sequence). The CDR3 runs 12 residues. Trimming shortened V by 5 bases and J by 7 bases, and 11 bases separated the two germline ends. The CDR3 DNA sequence: TGTGCCAGCAGTCAAAACAGGGTTGGCTACACCTTC. It encodes CASSQNRVGYTF.

The V and J genes are TRBV4-3 and TRBJ2-3; D assignment may be TRBD1 or TRBD2 (5 bases each). The CDR3 spans 15 residues. V lost 4 bases to trimming and J lost 0 bases, with 11 bases between them. Germline V gene sequence: CDR1 LGHNA, CDR2 YSLEER. CDR3 DNA sequence: TGCGCCAGCAGCCCCATTTGGGGGAGCACAGATACGCAGTATTTT. This encodes CASSPIWGSTDTQYF.

The rearrangement uses TRBV6-5 and TRBJ1-3, with D maybe TRBD1 (5 bases). The germline V and J ends were trimmed by 6 bases and 0 bases, with 12 bases remaining between them. The CDR3 has 15 residues. Germline loops: CDR1 MNHEY, CDR2 SVGAGI. CDR3 DNA: TGTGCCAGCAGCGCTCAGGGCCACTCTGGAAACACCATATATTTT. Translated, it gives CASSAQGHSGNTIYF.